What follows are 32 T cell receptor beta chains derived from one specimen sequenced in a study of cytomegalovirus exposure and HLA in healthy donors. Using immunoSEQ multiplex PCR, the repertoire was profiled, and TCRdb retains in-frame clones only, with some absent. The table lists around 98,000 clones, roughly nine tenths of them singletons. Input material: PBMCs. All receptors derive from a woman aged 30 to 39 in good health and CMV-seronegative.

V gene TRBV7-8 combines with J gene TRBJ1-3; TRBD1 agrees at 9 bases. V lost 6 bases and J lost 0; bases outside the gene matches: 6. Germline CDR1 reads SGHVS; CDR2 reads FQNEAQ. This CDR3 spans 16 amino acids. CDR3 sequence (DNA): TGTGCCAGCAGTGACAGGGGGAAAAGCTCTGGAAACACCATATATTTT. Translating it yields CASSDRGKSSGNTIYF.

CDR3 protein: CASSVTASNEKLFF. The DNA for the CDR3 is TGCGCCAGCAGCGTGACAGCCTCTAATGAAAAACTGTTTTTT. The gene calls are TRBV5-1 and TRBJ1-4, with D tentatively TRBD1 (5 bases). Trimming removed 4 bases from V and 3 bases from J, with 10 bases in between. Germline CDR1 is SGHRS and CDR2 is YFSETQ. The CDR3 runs 14 residues.

The chain recombines TRBV11-2 with TRBJ2-3; TRBD2 aligns across 10 bases. With V trimmed by 4 bases and J by 6 bases, 10 bases remained unmatched. This CDR3 spans 16 amino acids. CDR1 is SGHAT, CDR2 FQNNGV, per germline. CDR3 in amino acids: CASSSTRRLAGDTQYF. Here the CDR3 DNA reads TGTGCCAGCAGCTCCACCCGTAGACTAGCGGGCGATACGCAGTATTTT.

The gene calls are TRBV28 and TRBJ2-3; 7 nucleotides line up with TRBD2. The junction had 13 bases not matched to a gene; V was cut back by 7 bases and J by 0 bases. Germline loops: CDR1 MDHEN, CDR2 SYDVKM. This CDR3 region has 17 residues. The CDR3 nucleotides are TGTGCCAGCACCCCGTCGAGCGGGATCCGGAGCACAGATACGCAGTATTTT. Its protein product is CASTPSSGIRSTDTQYF.

The chain carries TRBV29-1 and TRBJ1-1, with D unclear. CDR1 is SQVTM, CDR2 ANQGSEA, per germline. Between the trimmed V and J ends, which lost 4 bases and 1 base, there was a span of 13 bases. This CDR3 spans 14 amino acids. CDR3 nucleotide sequence: TGCAGCGTTGGTCTCGCAGGCCCGAACACTGAAGCTTTCTTT. It codes for CSVGLAGPNTEAFF.

V gene TRBV7-3 combines with J gene TRBJ2-7, with D hard to call. Germline CDR1 is SGHTA and CDR2 is FQGTGA. This CDR3 is 14 amino acids long. The V end lost 4 bases, the J end lost 7 bases, and 17 bases lay between the germline ends. This CDR3 reads CASSSTPGFQEQYF. CDR3 nucleotides: TGTGCCAGCAGCTCTACCCCCGGGTTTCAGGAGCAGTACTTC.

V gene TRBV5-1 combines with J gene TRBJ2-1, with 13 bases matching TRBD2. V trimming: 0 bases; J trimming: 5 bases; junction bases outside the gene matches: 11. The CDR3 length is 19 residues. Germline loops: CDR1 SGHRS, CDR2 YFSETQ. CDR3 amino acids: CASSLEGLAGPTPDNEQFF. CDR3 DNA sequence: TGCGCCAGCAGCTTGGAGGGACTAGCGGGACCCACACCCGACAATGAGCAGTTCTTC. The complete variable domain, with remaining parts taken from reference TRBV5-1 and TRBJ2-1, reads KAGVTQTPRYLIKTRGQQVTLSCSPISGHRSVSWYQQTPGQGLQFLFEYFSETQRNKGNFPGRFSGRQFSNSRSEMNVSTLELGDSALYLCASSLEGLAGPTPDNEQFFGPGTRLTVL.

This chain links TRBV19 with TRBJ2-3; 15 nucleotides line up with TRBD2. Per the germline V gene, CDR1 is LNHDA and CDR2 is SQIVND (reference sequence). CDR3 length: 17 amino acids. V lost 3 bases and J lost 7; bases outside the gene matches: 8. The CDR3 loop is CASSIVGTSGGPHTQYF. The CDR3, as DNA: TGTGCCAGTAGTATCGTAGGGACTAGCGGGGGGCCGCATACGCAGTATTTT.

This rearrangement joins TRBV5-1 to TRBJ2-3; weak D call: TRBD1 (6 bases). V shed 7 bases and J shed 0 bases, with 9 bases lying between them. Germline assignment: CDR1 SGHRS and CDR2 YFSETQ. The CDR3 has 13 residues. CDR3 protein: CASGGPSTDTQYF. The CDR3 nucleotides read TGCGCCAGCGGGGGCCCTAGCACAGATACGCAGTATTTT.

The chain combines TRBV18 with TRBJ1-1; weak D call: TRBD1 (6 bases). This CDR3 is 14 amino acids long. Trimming left V 3 bases short and J 3 bases short, with 11 bases between. Germline V gives CDR1 KGHSH, CDR2 LQKENI. The CDR3 nucleotides read TGTGCCAGCTCACCTTTACCAGGGGACACTGAAGCTTTCTTT. Amino acids: CASSPLPGDTEAFF. The variable domain in full, with the rest retrieved from reference TRBV18 and TRBJ1-1, is NAGVMQNPRHLVRRRGQEARLRCSPMKGHSHVYWYRQLPEEGLKFMVYLQKENIIDESGMPKERFSAEFPKEGPSILRIQQVVRGDSAAYFCASSPLPGDTEAFFGQGTRLTVV.

This clone was seen only once. The chain links TRBV7-8 to TRBJ1-4, with D perhaps matching TRBD1 (6 bases). Germline CDR1 SGHVS, CDR2 FQNEAQ. CDR3 size: 18 residues. The V gene lost 0 bases and the J gene lost 3 bases, with 17 bases spanning the gap. The CDR3, as DNA: TGTGCCAGCAGCTTAGCGATCGGGGGGCGAGGGGCTAATGAAAAACTGTTTTTT. Its translation is CASSLAIGGRGANEKLFF.

This clone occurred once. The chain carries TRBV19 and TRBJ1-2, with 10 bases fitting TRBD1. Per the germline V gene, CDR1 is LNHDA and CDR2 is SQIVND (reference sequence). The CDR3 spans 12 residues. V shed 9 bases, J shed 6 bases, and the junction held 4 bases outside the gene matches. CDR3 DNA: TGTGCCAGCAGGGACAGGGGCCATGGCTACACCTTC. As protein: CASRDRGHGYTF.

The rearrangement joins TRBV9 to TRBJ2-2, with D unresolved. CDR1 and CDR2 (germline): SGDLS, YYNGEE. The CDR3 sequence is 14 residues long. Trimming removed 4 bases at V and 2 bases at J, with 9 bases between. The DNA of the CDR3 is TGTGCCAGCAGCCCACACCGAAACACCGGGGAGCTGTTTTTT. Its protein product is CASSPHRNTGELFF. Full variable domain (rest looked up from reference TRBV9 and TRBJ2-2): DSGVTQTPKHLITATGQRVTLRCSPRSGDLSVYWYQQSLDQGLQFLIQYYNGEERAKGNILERFSAQQFPDLHSELNLSSLELGDSALYFCASSPHRNTGELFFGEGSRLTVL.

This chain uses TRBV6-1 with TRBJ1-1; unclear D gene. Trimming cost V 3 bases and J 5 bases, with 13 bases left between them. Per the germline V gene, CDR1 is MNHNS and CDR2 is SASEGT. The CDR3 is made up of 14 amino acids. The chain's CDR3 is CASSEMVGPTEAFF. CDR3 DNA sequence: TGTGCCAGCAGTGAGATGGTGGGCCCGACTGAAGCTTTCTTT.

The chain uses TRBV7-8 and TRBJ1-1; unclear D gene. CDR1 is SGHVS and CDR2 is FQNEAQ in the germline V gene. The V gene lost 5 bases and the J gene lost 5 bases, with 12 bases spanning the gap. The CDR3 is 13 amino acids. CDR3 nucleotide sequence: TGTGCCAGCAGCCCCCTCTCGGGGACTGAAGCTTTCTTT. It codes for CASSPLSGTEAFF.

V and J are TRBV29-1 and TRBJ2-7; weak D call: TRBD1 (6 bases). Trimming pared 7 bases from V and 4 bases from J, leaving 14 bases between. Germline CDR1 reads SQVTM; CDR2 reads ANQGSEA. The CDR3 is made up of 12 amino acids. The CDR3 coding sequence is TGCAGCGGATCACAGGGTTCATACGAGCAGTACTTC. Amino acid sequence: CSGSQGSYEQYF.

The CDR3 protein is CASSWGRGVNTEAFF. In DNA, the CDR3 is TGTGCCAGCAGCTGGGGCAGGGGAGTGAACACTGAAGCTTTCTTT. This rearrangement joins TRBV7-3 to TRBJ1-1, with a tentative D call TRBD1 (6 bases). The CDR3 spans 15 residues. Germline-derived CDR1 and CDR2 are SGHTA and FQGTGA. V was clipped by 4 bases and J by 0 bases, with 12 bases between them.

The chain is built from TRBV4-1 and TRBJ2-2; 7 positions agree with TRBD2. CDR1 is MGHRA, CDR2 YSYEKL, per germline. The CDR3 contains 15 residues. With 2 bases clipped from V and 4 bases from J, the junction kept 4 bases outside the gene matches. The CDR3 DNA is TGCGCCAGCAGCCAAATCTCTAGCGGCACCGGGGAGCTGTTTTTT. Translation gives CASSQISSGTGELFF.

The chain uses TRBV7-2 and TRBJ1-2, with 10 positions matching TRBD1. V was clipped by 3 bases and J by 12 bases; unmatched bases: 7. This CDR3 comprises 13 residues. Germline-derived CDR1 and CDR2 are SGHTA and FQGNSA. The CDR3 reads CASSLTRDRGHTF. CDR3 nucleotides: TGTGCCAGCAGCTTGACCCGGGACAGGGGACACACCTTC.

The V and J genes are TRBV27 and TRBJ1-1, with TRBD1 matching over 9 bases. CDR1 is MNHEY, CDR2 SMNVEV, per germline (reference sequence). Trimming at V came to 6 bases and at J to 3 bases, leaving 17 bases not matched to a gene. The CDR3 runs to 18 residues. In DNA form, the CDR3 reads TGTGCCAGCAGAATGTATCCTACAGGGGGCGGGAAGGACACTGAAGCTTTCTTT. This encodes CASRMYPTGGGKDTEAFF.

The chain is built from TRBV5-1 and TRBJ1-1; 7 nucleotides align to TRBD1. Germline V lookup: CDR1 SGHRS, CDR2 YFSETQ. The J segment lost 8 bases and the V segment lost 3 bases, leaving 4 bases of the junction unmatched. This CDR3 region has 12 residues. The CDR3 DNA sequence: TGCGCCAGCAGCTCGATGACAGGGGAAGCTTTCTTT. This codes for CASSSMTGEAFF.

The chain carries TRBV2 and TRBJ1-1, with a tentative D call TRBD1 (5 bases). Germline-derived CDR1 and CDR2 are SNHLY and FYNNEI. The V end was cut by 7 bases, the J end by 0 bases, with 12 bases between. CDR3 size: 14 residues. DNA for the CDR3: TGTGCCAGCACCCTCCAGGGCCTGAACACTGAAGCTTTCTTT. Translated: CASTLQGLNTEAFF.

This sequence joins TRBV4-3 and TRBJ1-4; unclear D gene. The V end lost 0 bases, the J end lost 5 bases, and 10 bases lay between the germline ends. Germline CDR1 reads LGHNA; CDR2 reads YSLEER. The CDR3 consists of 15 residues. The CDR3 coding sequence is TGCGCCAGCAGCCAAGAGAGGCGGATGAATGAAAAACTGTTTTTT. Translating it yields CASSQERRMNEKLFF.

V is TRBV11-1 and J is TRBJ2-6; 9 positions match TRBD1. The V gene's germline CDR1 is SGHAT and CDR2 FQDESV (reference sequence). This CDR3 has 17 amino acids. J lost 4 bases, V lost 5 bases, and 9 bases had no gene match. The CDR3 region is CASSTRDRVPGANVLTF. The CDR3 coding sequence is TGTGCCAGCAGCACCCGGGACAGGGTTCCAGGGGCCAACGTCCTGACTTTC.

The chain employs TRBV29-1 and TRBJ2-3; D is perhaps TRBD1 (6 bases). This CDR3 region has 16 residues. V gave up 7 bases and J gave up 6 bases, with 26 bases separating them. Germline V gene sequence: CDR1 SQVTM, CDR2 ANQGSEA. CDR3 protein: CSAHATTRGKGDTQYF. DNA of the CDR3: TGCAGCGCACACGCCACGACAAGGGGGAAGGGGGATACGCAGTATTTT.

The chain links TRBV5-4 to TRBJ1-2, with 10 bases lining up with TRBD1. The V segment lost 3 bases and the J segment 3 bases; nucleotides outside the gene matches: 14. The CDR3 length is 18 residues. The V gene's germline CDR1 is SGHNT and CDR2 YYREEE (reference sequence). The CDR3 nucleotides are TGTGCCAGCAGCTCAGTGAATCCTAGGACAGGGGGGGACTATGGCTACACCTTC. It yields the protein CASSSVNPRTGGDYGYTF.

This chain joins TRBV19 and TRBJ1-5; D is unresolved. The germline V gene encodes CDR1 LNHDA and CDR2 SQIVND (reference sequence). V was clipped by 6 bases and J by 0 bases, with 15 bases between them. The CDR3 loop spans 16 amino acids. The CDR3 loop reads CASRRPGSYSNQPQHF. CDR3 DNA: TGTGCCAGTAGGAGGCCCGGTAGTTATAGCAATCAGCCCCAGCATTTT.

V usage is TRBV4-2 and J usage is TRBJ2-7; TRBD2 agrees at 9 bases. The junction had 6 bases not matched to a gene; V was cut back by 2 bases and J by 1 base. The CDR3 is made up of 16 amino acids. From germline, CDR1 is LGHNA and CDR2 YNFKEQ. This CDR3 reads CASSQISGSMSYEQYF. In nucleotides, the CDR3 is TGTGCCAGCAGCCAAATTAGCGGGAGTATGTCCTACGAGCAGTACTTC.

This chain joins TRBV7-2 and TRBJ2-3, with D tentatively TRBD1 (6 bases). Germline lookup yields CDR1 SGHTA and CDR2 FQGNSA. V lost 5 bases and J lost 5, with 14 bases in between. CDR3 length: 14 residues. This CDR3 is CASSLSAGEDTQYF. The CDR3 DNA sequence: TGTGCCAGCAGCCTCTCCGCAGGGGAAGATACGCAGTATTTT.

The chain links TRBV10-3 to TRBJ2-3; 11 bases fit TRBD2. The CDR3 runs 15 residues. V shed 4 bases and J 7 bases; nucleotides not matched to a gene: 7. Looked up from germline, CDR1 is ENHRY and CDR2 is SYGVKD. Here the CDR3 reads CAISGLAGGLNTQYF. The CDR3 DNA follows: TGTGCCATCAGTGGTCTAGCGGGGGGACTCAATACGCAGTATTTT.

On this clone itself: The same CDR3 is also encoded by other DNA sequences in this sample. The chain couples TRBV28 to TRBJ1-3; D remains unclear. The germline V and J ends were trimmed by 2 bases and 0 bases, with 8 bases remaining between them. Germline V gene data show CDR1 as MDHEN and CDR2 as SYDVKM. CDR3 size: 15 residues. The CDR3 region is CASSLGQFSGNTIYF. The CDR3 DNA follows: TGTGCCAGCAGTTTAGGGCAGTTCTCTGGAAACACCATATATTTT.

The chain is built from TRBV5-6 and TRBJ2-2, with D possibly being TRBD2 (5 bases). V was shortened by 3 bases and J by 7 bases, with 10 bases between the two germline ends. There are 13 residues in the CDR3. Germline assignment: CDR1 SGHDT and CDR2 YYEEEE. The CDR3 protein is CASSSSLGGELFF. For the CDR3, the DNA is TGTGCCAGCAGCTCTAGCCTGGGCGGGGAGCTGTTTTTT.